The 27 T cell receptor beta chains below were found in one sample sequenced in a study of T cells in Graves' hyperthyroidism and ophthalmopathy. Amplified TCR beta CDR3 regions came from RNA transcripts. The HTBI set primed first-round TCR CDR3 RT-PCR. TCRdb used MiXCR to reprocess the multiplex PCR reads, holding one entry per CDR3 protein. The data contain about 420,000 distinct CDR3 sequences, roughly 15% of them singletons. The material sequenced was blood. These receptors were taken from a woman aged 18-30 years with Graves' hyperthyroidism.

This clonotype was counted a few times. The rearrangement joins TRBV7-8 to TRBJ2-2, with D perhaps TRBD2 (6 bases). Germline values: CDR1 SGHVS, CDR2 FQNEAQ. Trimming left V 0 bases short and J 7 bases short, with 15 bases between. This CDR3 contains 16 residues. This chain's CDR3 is CASSLALLAGIGELFF. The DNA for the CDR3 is TGTGCCAGCAGCTTAGCGCTCCTTGCGGGAATCGGGGAGCTGTTTTTT.

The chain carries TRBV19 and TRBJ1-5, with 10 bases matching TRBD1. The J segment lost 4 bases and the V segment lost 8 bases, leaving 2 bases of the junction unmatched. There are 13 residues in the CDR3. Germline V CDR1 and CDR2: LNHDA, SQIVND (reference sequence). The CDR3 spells CASEGQGNQPQHF. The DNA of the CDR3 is TGTGCCAGTGAGGGACAGGGGAATCAGCCCCAGCATTTT.

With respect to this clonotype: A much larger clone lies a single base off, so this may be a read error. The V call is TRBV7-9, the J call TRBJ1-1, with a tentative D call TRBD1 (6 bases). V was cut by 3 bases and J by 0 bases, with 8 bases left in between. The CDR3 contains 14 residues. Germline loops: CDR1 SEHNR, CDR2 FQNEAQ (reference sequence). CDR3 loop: CASSFTGLNTEAFF. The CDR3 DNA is TGTGCCAGCAGCTTTACAGGGCTGAACACTGAAGCTTTCTTT.

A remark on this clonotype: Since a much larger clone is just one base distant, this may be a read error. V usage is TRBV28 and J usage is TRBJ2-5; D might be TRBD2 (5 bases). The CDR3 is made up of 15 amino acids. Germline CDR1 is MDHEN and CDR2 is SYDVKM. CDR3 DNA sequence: TGTGCCAGCAGTGAGCGGAGAAACTTCCAAGGGACCCAGTACTTC. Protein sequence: CASSERRNFQGTQYF.

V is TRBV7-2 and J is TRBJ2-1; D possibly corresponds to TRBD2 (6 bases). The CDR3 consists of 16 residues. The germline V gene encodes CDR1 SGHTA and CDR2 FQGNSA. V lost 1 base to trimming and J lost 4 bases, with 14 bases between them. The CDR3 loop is CASSLVGGMSYNEQFF. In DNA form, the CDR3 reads TGTGCCAGCAGCTTAGTCGGCGGGATGAGTTACAATGAGCAGTTCTTC.

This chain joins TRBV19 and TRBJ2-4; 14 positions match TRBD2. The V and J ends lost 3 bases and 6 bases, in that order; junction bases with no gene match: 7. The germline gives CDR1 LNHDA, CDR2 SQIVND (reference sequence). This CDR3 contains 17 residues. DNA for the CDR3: TGTGCCAGTAGTATGGGACTAGCGGGAGCCTGGGGAAACATTCAGTACTTC. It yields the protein CASSMGLAGAWGNIQYF.

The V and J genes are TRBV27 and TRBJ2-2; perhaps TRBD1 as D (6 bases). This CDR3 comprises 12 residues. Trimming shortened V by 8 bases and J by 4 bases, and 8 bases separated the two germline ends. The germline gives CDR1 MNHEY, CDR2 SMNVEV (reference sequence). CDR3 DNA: TGTGCCAGCGCAGGGGCCACCGGGGAGCTGTTTTTT. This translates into CASAGATGELFF.

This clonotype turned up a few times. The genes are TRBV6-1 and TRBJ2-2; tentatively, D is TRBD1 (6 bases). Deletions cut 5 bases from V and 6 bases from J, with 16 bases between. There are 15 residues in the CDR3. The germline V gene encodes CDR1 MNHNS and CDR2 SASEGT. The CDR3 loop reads CASSSQGQVPGELFF. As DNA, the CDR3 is TGTGCCAGCAGTTCCCAGGGGCAGGTCCCCGGGGAGCTGTTTTTT.

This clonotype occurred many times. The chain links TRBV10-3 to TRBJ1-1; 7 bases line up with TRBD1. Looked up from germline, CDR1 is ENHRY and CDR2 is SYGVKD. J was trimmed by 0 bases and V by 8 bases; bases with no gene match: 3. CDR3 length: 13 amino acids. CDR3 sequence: CAIGDRLNTEAFF. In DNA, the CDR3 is TGTGCCATCGGGGACAGACTGAACACTGAAGCTTTCTTT.

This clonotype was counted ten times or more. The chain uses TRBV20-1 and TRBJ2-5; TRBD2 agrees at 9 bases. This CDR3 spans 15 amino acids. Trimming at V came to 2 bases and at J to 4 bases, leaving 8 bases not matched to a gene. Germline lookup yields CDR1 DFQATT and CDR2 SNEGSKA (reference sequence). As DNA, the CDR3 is TGCAGTGCTAGAAGGGCGGGAGGGCCTGGAGAGACCCAGTACTTC. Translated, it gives CSARRAGGPGETQYF.

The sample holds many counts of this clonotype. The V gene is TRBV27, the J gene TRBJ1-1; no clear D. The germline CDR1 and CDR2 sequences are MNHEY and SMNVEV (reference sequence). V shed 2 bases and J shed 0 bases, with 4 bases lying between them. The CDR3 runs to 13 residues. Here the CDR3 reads CASSLTVNTEAFF. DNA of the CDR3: TGTGCCAGCAGTTTAACGGTGAACACTGAAGCTTTCTTT.

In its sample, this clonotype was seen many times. In DNA form, the CDR3 reads TGTGCCTGGACCACGGGACTGATGAACACTGAAGCTTTCTTT. This translates into CAWTTGLMNTEAFF. The V and J genes are TRBV30 and TRBJ1-1, with a possible D match to TRBD1 (5 bases). V was shortened by 4 bases and J by 0 bases, with 12 bases between the two germline ends. CDR3 length: 14 amino acids. Germline CDR1 and CDR2: GTSNPN and SVGIG (reference sequence).

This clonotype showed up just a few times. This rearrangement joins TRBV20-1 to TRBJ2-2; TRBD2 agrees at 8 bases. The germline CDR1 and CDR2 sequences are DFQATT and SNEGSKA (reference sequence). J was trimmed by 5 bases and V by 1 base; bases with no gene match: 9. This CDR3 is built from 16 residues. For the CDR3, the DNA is TGCAGTGCTAGAGCGGGCGGGAGGAGGTCGACCGGGGAGCTGTTTTTT. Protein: CSARAGGRRSTGELFF.

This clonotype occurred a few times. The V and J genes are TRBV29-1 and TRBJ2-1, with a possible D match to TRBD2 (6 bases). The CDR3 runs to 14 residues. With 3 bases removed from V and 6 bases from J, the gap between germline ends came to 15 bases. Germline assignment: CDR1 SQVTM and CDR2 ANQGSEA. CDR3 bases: TGCAGCGTTGAGGAGGGGTTTTATGGCAATGAGCAGTTCTTC. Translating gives CSVEEGFYGNEQFF.

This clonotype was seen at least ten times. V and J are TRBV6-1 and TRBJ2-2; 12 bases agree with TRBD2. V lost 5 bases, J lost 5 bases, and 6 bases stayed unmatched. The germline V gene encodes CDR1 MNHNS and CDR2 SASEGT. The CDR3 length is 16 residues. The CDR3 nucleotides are TGTGCCAGCAGTTTCACTAGCGGGAGGCCTACCGGGGAGCTGTTTTTT. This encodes CASSFTSGRPTGELFF.

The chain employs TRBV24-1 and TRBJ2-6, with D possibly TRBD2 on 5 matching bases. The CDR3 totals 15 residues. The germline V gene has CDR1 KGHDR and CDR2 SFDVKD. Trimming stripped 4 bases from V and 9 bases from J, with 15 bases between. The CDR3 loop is CATSDPFGRDNVLTF. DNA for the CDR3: TGTGCCACCAGTGACCCCTTTGGACGGGACAACGTCCTGACTTTC.

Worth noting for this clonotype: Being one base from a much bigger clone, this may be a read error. The DNA of the CDR3 is TGTGCCACCAGTGATTCGCGACAGGGGTCCTACGAGCGGTACTTC. Translated, it gives CATSDSRQGSYERYF. The rearrangement uses TRBV24-1 and TRBJ2-7; 8 bases map to TRBD1. The CDR3 has 15 residues. Germline CDR1 and CDR2: KGHDR and SFDVKD.

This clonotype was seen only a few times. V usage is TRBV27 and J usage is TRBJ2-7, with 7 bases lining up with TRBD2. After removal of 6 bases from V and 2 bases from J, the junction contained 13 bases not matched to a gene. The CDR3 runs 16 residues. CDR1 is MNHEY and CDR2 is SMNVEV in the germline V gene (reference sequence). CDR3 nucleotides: TGTGCCAGCAGCTGGGGGGGGGAGACGGCTACCTACGAGCAGTACTTC. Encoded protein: CASSWGGETATYEQYF.

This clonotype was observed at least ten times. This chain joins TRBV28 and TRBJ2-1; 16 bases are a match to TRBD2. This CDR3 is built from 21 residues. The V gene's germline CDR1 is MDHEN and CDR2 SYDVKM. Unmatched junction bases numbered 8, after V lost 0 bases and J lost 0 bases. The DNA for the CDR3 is TGTGCCAGCAGTTTATGGAGGGGACTAGCGGGAGGGCCGAGCTCCTACAATGAGCAGTTCTTC. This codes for CASSLWRGLAGGPSSYNEQFF.

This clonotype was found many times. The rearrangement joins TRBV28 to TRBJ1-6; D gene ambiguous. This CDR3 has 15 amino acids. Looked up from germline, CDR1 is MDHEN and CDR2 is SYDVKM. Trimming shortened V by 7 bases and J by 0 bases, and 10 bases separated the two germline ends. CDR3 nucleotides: TGTGCCAGCACAGGCCCCAGCTCCTATAATTCACCCCTCCACTTT. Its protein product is CASTGPSSYNSPLHF.

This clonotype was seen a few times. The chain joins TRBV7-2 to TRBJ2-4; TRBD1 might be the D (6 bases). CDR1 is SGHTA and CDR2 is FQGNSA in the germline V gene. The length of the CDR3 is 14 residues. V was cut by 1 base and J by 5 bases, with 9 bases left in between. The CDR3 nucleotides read TGTGCCAGCAGCTTAGTTGGGGGCGAAAACATTCAGTACTTC. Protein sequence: CASSLVGGENIQYF. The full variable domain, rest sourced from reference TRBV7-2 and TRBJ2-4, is GAGVSQSPSNKVTEKGKDVELRCDPISGHTALYWYRQSLGQGLEFLIYFQGNSAPDKSGLPSDRFSAERTGGSVSTLTIQRTQQEDSAVYLCASSLVGGENIQYFGAGTRLSVL.

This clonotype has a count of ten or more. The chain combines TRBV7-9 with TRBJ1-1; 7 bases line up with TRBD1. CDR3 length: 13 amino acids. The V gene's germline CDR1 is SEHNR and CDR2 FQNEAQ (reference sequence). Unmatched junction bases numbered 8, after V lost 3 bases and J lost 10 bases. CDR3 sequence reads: CASSFGTVERAFF. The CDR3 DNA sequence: TGTGCCAGCAGCTTTGGGACAGTTGAGCGAGCTTTCTTT.

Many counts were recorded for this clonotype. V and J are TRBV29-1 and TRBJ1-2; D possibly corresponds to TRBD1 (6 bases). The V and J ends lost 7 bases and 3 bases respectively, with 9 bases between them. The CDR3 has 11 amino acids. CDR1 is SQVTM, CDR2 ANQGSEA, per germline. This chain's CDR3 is CSAYRDYGYTF. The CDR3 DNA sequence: TGCAGCGCTTACAGGGACTATGGCTACACCTTC.

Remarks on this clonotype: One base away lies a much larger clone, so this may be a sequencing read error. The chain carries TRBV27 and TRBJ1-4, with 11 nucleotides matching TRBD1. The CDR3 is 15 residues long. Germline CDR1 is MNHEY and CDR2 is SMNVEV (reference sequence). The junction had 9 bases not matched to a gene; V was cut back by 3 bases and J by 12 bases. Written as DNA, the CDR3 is TGTGCCAGCAGTTTGCGCTCGGGACAGGGGGAAGAACTGTTTTTT. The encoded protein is CASSLRSGQGEELFF. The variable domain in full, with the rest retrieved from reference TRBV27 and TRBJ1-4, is EAQVTQNPRYLITVTGKKLTVTCSQNMNHEYMSWYRQDPGLGLRQIYYSMNVEVTDKGDVPEGYKVSRKEKRNFPLILESPSPNQTSLYFCASSLRSGQGEELFFGSGTQLSVL.

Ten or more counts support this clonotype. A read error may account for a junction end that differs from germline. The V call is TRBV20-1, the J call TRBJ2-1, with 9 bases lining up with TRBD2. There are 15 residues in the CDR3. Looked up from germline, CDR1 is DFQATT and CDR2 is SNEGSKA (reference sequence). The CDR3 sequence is CSAGDLAGLDNEQFF. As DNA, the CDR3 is TGCAGTGCTGGAGACCTAGCGGGATTGGACAATGAGCAGTTCTTC.

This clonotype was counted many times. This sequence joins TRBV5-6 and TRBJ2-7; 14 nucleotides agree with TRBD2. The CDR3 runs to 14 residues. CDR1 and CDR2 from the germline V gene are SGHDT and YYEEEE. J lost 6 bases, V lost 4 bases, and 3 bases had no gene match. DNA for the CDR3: TGTGCCAGCAGCCGTGGGACTAGCGGGGGCGAGCAGTACTTC. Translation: CASSRGTSGGEQYF.

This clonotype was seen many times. CDR3 bases: TGTGCCAGCAGCCCCCGACGAGATAGCAATCAGCCCCAGCATTTT. It codes for CASSPRRDSNQPQHF. The chain has TRBV27 and TRBJ1-5; no clear D. V lost 6 bases, J lost 0 bases, and 12 bases lay in between. The CDR3 loop spans 15 amino acids. CDR1 is MNHEY and CDR2 is SMNVEV in the germline V gene (reference sequence).